This passage covers 20 T cell receptor beta chains from one sample sequenced in a study of cytomegalovirus exposure and HLA in healthy donors. PCR primers comprised 60 Vbeta and 13 Jbeta primers. TCRdb keeps only in-frame clones here, not all; method: immunoSEQ multiplex PCR. The table includes 200,000 to 250,000 clones, approximately 80% detected once. Sequences were obtained from PBMCs. The receptor set was obtained from a man aged 45 to 65 in good health and CMV-seronegative.

This clone was counted between two and nine times. V gene TRBV7-2 combines with J gene TRBJ2-2; D gene unclear. CDR3 length equals 13 residues. Deletions cut 5 bases from V and 1 base from J, with 5 bases between. The germline V gene has CDR1 SGHTA and CDR2 FQGNSA. CDR3 region: CASSLRNTGELFF. CDR3 sequence (DNA): TGTGCCAGCAGCCTCAGGAACACCGGGGAGCTGTTTTTT.

The chain employs TRBV19 and TRBJ2-6; D gene unclear. Between the trimmed V and J ends, which lost 5 bases and 4 bases, there was a span of 9 bases. This CDR3 contains 14 residues. Germline CDR1 is LNHDA and CDR2 is SQIVND (reference sequence). CDR3 amino acids: CASSQVTGANVLTF. In DNA, the CDR3 is TGTGCCAGTAGTCAGGTAACGGGGGCCAACGTCCTGACTTTC.

This rearrangement joins TRBV2 to TRBJ2-7, with D tentatively TRBD2 (6 bases). This CDR3 has 16 amino acids. The V end was cut by 5 bases, the J end by 3 bases, with 20 bases between. Germline V gene lookup returns CDR1 SNHLY and CDR2 FYNNEI. The CDR3 protein is CASSPKRAGLDYEQYF. CDR3 DNA: TGTGCCAGCAGTCCCAAGAGGGCGGGGCTGGACTACGAGCAGTACTTC. Based on the CDR3 plus reference TRBV2 and TRBJ2-7, the full variable domain is EPEVTQTPSHQVTQMGQEVILRCVPISNHLYFYWYRQILGQKVEFLVSFYNNEISEKSEIFDDQFSVERPDGSNFTLKIRSTKLEDSAMYFCASSPKRAGLDYEQYFGPGTRLTVT.

This clone was seen only once. The genes are TRBV30 and TRBJ1-5, with D unresolved. This CDR3 has 17 residues. Trimming cost V 0 bases and J 0 bases, with 15 bases left between them. Looked up from germline, CDR1 is GTSNPN and CDR2 is SVGIG (reference sequence). The CDR3, as DNA: TGTGCCTGGAGTGTACCGGAGGGCATGGTTAGCAATCAGCCCCAGCATTTT. This encodes CAWSVPEGMVSNQPQHF.

The V call is TRBV5-1, the J call TRBJ1-2, with TRBD1 identical over 9 bases. V lost 3 bases, J lost 4 bases, and 4 bases stayed unmatched. Germline loops: CDR1 SGHRS, CDR2 YFSETQ. The CDR3 consists of 14 residues. The CDR3 spells CASSSGQGGYGYTF. The CDR3 DNA sequence: TGCGCCAGCAGCTCGGGACAGGGCGGCTATGGCTACACCTTC. The complete variable domain, with remaining parts taken from reference TRBV5-1 and TRBJ1-2, reads KAGVTQTPRYLIKTRGQQVTLSCSPISGHRSVSWYQQTPGQGLQFLFEYFSETQRNKGNFPGRFSGRQFSNSRSEMNVSTLELGDSALYLCASSSGQGGYGYTFGSGTRLTVV.

This chain connects TRBV28 to TRBJ2-7; D unresolved. V was cut by 4 bases and J by 6 bases, with 7 bases left in between. This CDR3 has 11 residues. CDR1 MDHEN and CDR2 SYDVKM come from the germline V gene. In DNA form, the CDR3 reads TGTGCCAGCAGTTCCCTCGGCGAGCAGTACTTC. Amino acids: CASSSLGEQYF.

In nucleotides, the CDR3 is TGCGCCAGCAGTGAGAGCGGGAGGGCCGGAGAGCAGTACTTC. It is translated as CASSESGRAGEQYF. V usage is TRBV10-2 and J usage is TRBJ2-7; 10 nucleotides agree with TRBD2. Germline CDR1 and CDR2: WSHSY and SAAADI. V was pared by 2 bases and J by 7 bases, with 5 bases of the junction left unmatched. The CDR3 contains 14 residues.

In regard to this clone: The germline gene is not matched at one end of the junction; a read error may be the cause. The chain combines TRBV11-2 with TRBJ2-6, with TRBD1 matching over 10 bases. The germline CDR1 and CDR2 sequences are SGHAT and FQNNGV. This CDR3 spans 16 amino acids. For the CDR3, the DNA is TGTGCCAGCAAGGGACAGGGGTACTCTGGGGCCAACGGCCTGACTTTC. This sequence encodes CASKGQGYSGANGLTF.

The rearrangement links TRBV9 to TRBJ2-1; D is unclear. The CDR3 is 12 amino acids. The germline V and J ends were trimmed by 0 bases and 10 bases, with 8 bases remaining between them. Looked up from germline, CDR1 is SGDLS and CDR2 is YYNGEE. CDR3 sequence (DNA): TGTGCCAGCAGCGTAGGTGCGAGAGAGCAGTTCTTC. This codes for CASSVGAREQFF.

The V and J genes are TRBV5-1 and TRBJ2-2, with a possible D match to TRBD2 (5 bases). This CDR3 has 15 amino acids. CDR1 SGHRS and CDR2 YFSETQ come from the germline V gene. V lost 0 bases and J lost 8, with 14 bases in between. DNA of the CDR3: TGCGCCAGCAGCTTGGGAGAGGGTTCAGCTGGGGAGCTGTTTTTT. It codes for CASSLGEGSAGELFF. Full variable domain (remainder filled in from reference TRBV5-1 and TRBJ2-2): KAGVTQTPRYLIKTRGQQVTLSCSPISGHRSVSWYQQTPGQGLQFLFEYFSETQRNKGNFPGRFSGRQFSNSRSEMNVSTLELGDSALYLCASSLGEGSAGELFFGEGSRLTVL.

The chain links TRBV11-2 to TRBJ1-4, with a weak D call TRBD1 (5 bases). Looked up from germline, CDR1 is SGHAT and CDR2 is FQNNGV. The CDR3 length is 14 residues. The V end was cut by 2 bases, the J end by 10 bases, with 14 bases between. CDR3 amino acids: CASSLNPRGGKLFF. The CDR3 DNA reads TGTGCCAGCAGCTTAAACCCGCGGGGCGGAAAACTGTTTTTT. Full variable domain (remainder filled in from reference TRBV11-2 and TRBJ1-4): EAGVAQSPRYKIIEKRQSVAFWCNPISGHATLYWYQQILGQGPKLLIQFQNNGVVDDSQLPKDRFSAERLKGVDSTLKIQPAKLEDSAVYLCASSLNPRGGKLFFGSGTQLSVL.

This clone was seen a few times. The chain uses TRBV6-1 and TRBJ2-5, with 8 bases that match TRBD2. This CDR3 has 15 residues. The V segment lost 4 bases and the J segment 2 bases; nucleotides outside the gene matches: 6. Germline CDR1 and CDR2: MNHNS and SASEGT. The CDR3 loop reads CASSAASGPQETQYF. CDR3 in DNA: TGTGCCAGCAGTGCGGCTAGCGGGCCTCAAGAGACCCAGTACTTC.

The genes are TRBV9 and TRBJ2-3, with D unclear. The CDR3 is made up of 15 amino acids. Trimming pared 1 base from V and 4 bases from J, leaving 13 bases between. The V gene's germline CDR1 is SGDLS and CDR2 YYNGEE. The CDR3 coding sequence is TGTGCCAGCAGCGTATATCCCACCGAGGCAGATACGCAGTATTTT. This sequence encodes CASSVYPTEADTQYF.

The chain links TRBV7-3 to TRBJ2-1; 11 bases line up with TRBD2. V trimming: 1 base; J trimming: 8 bases; junction bases outside the gene matches: 4. CDR3 length equals 15 residues. Germline lookup yields CDR1 SGHTA and CDR2 FQGTGA. CDR3 sequence: CASSLITSGSHEQFF. The CDR3 coding sequence is TGTGCCAGCAGCTTAATTACTAGCGGGAGCCATGAGCAGTTCTTC.

J is TRBJ2-2 and V is TRBV6-5; 10 bases match TRBD1. The V and J ends lost 4 bases and 7 bases, in that order; junction bases with no gene match: 9. Germline CDR1 MNHEY, CDR2 SVGAGI. The CDR3 runs 16 residues. Here the CDR3 reads CASSSDRGRLNGELFF. CDR3 DNA: TGTGCCAGCAGTTCCGACAGGGGGCGCTTGAACGGGGAGCTGTTTTTT.

The rearrangement joins TRBV9 to TRBJ1-5; D is ambiguous. The germline CDR1 and CDR2 sequences are SGDLS and YYNGEE. CDR3 length equals 14 residues. V was trimmed by 0 bases and J by 9 bases, leaving 13 bases between them. The CDR3 coding sequence is TGTGCCAGCAGCGTAGGGGCGGGTAGTGGGCCCCAGCATTTT. This sequence encodes CASSVGAGSGPQHF.

This clone was counted a single time. J is TRBJ2-1 and V is TRBV18; TRBD2 matches at 15 bases. The germline CDR1 and CDR2 sequences are KGHSH and LQKENI. The CDR3 runs to 18 residues. The V and J ends lost 3 bases and 7 bases, in that order; junction bases with no gene match: 10. The chain's CDR3 is CASSPIGGLAGGRNEQFF. The CDR3 nucleotides read TGTGCCAGCTCACCCATCGGGGGACTAGCGGGAGGAAGGAATGAGCAGTTCTTC.

A few counts support this clone. The chain combines TRBV4-2 with TRBJ2-1; 12 bases align to TRBD1. CDR1 is LGHNA and CDR2 is YNFKEQ in the germline V gene. CDR3 length equals 14 residues. Losses at the gene ends were 3 bases for V and 9 bases for J; bases not matched to a gene: 3. CDR3 nucleotide sequence: TGTGCCAGCAGCCATGGGACAGGGGGCTTTGAGCAGTTCTTC. Translated: CASSHGTGGFEQFF.

The chain joins TRBV5-1 to TRBJ2-5, with 7 bases identical to TRBD1. CDR1 is SGHRS, CDR2 YFSETQ, per germline. The ends lost 0 bases at V and 1 base at J; junction bases unmatched: 9. The CDR3 totals 17 residues. The DNA of the CDR3 is TGCGCCAGCAGCTTGGGCCGGCAGGGGGTTCCCCAAGAGACCCAGTACTTC. This sequence encodes CASSLGRQGVPQETQYF.

This CDR3 is CASSLVGGTNTGELFF. The DNA for the CDR3 is TGCGCCAGCAGCTTGGTGGGCGGGACCAACACCGGGGAGCTGTTTTTT. This rearrangement joins TRBV5-1 to TRBJ2-2, with a weak D call TRBD2 (6 bases). The germline V gene has CDR1 SGHRS and CDR2 YFSETQ. This CDR3 has 16 residues. The ends were cut back, 0 bases at V and 2 bases at J, with 11 bases in the middle.